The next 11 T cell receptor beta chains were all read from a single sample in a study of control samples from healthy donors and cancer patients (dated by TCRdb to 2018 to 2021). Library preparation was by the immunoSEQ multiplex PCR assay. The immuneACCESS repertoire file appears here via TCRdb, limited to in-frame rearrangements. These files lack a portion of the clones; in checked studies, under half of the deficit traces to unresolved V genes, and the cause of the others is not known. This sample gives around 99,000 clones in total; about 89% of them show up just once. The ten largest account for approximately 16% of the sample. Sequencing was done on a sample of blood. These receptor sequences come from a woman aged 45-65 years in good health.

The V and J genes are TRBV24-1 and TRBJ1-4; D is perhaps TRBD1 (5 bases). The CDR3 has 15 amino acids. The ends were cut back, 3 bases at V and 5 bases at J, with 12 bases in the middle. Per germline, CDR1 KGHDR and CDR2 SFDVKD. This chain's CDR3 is CATSDTDSENEKLFF. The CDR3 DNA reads TGTGCCACCAGTGATACCGACAGTGAAAATGAAAAACTGTTTTTT.

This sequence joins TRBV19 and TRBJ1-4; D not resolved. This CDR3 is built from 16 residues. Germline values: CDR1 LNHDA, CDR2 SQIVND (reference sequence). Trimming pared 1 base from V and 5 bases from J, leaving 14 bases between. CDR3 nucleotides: TGTGCCAGTAGTATAGGGGTACAGAGCCCAAATGAAAAACTGTTTTTT. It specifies CASSIGVQSPNEKLFF.

The DNA of the CDR3 is TGTGCCATCAGTGCGCCACGGGACAGGGGGGGGAATGAGCAGTTCTTC. This codes for CAISAPRDRGGNEQFF. The chain uses TRBV10-3 and TRBJ2-1, with 11 bases aligning to TRBD1. The J segment lost 7 bases and the V segment lost 4 bases, leaving 9 bases of the junction unmatched. Germline V lookup: CDR1 ENHRY, CDR2 SYGVKD. The length of the CDR3 is 16 residues.

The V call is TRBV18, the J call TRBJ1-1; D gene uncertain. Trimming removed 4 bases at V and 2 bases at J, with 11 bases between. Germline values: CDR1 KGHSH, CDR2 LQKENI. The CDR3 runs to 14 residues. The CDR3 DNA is TGTGCCAGCTCACTGGTTCCAGAAAACACTGAAGCTTTCTTT. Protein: CASSLVPENTEAFF.

CDR3 coding DNA: TGTGCCAGCAGTTTTGGGCGTCCCTTCTCTGGAAACACCATATATTTT. Encoded protein: CASSFGRPFSGNTIYF. The chain recombines TRBV27 with TRBJ1-3, with D hard to call. The CDR3 spans 16 residues. V lost 3 bases and J lost 0, with 12 bases in between. Germline V gene sequence: CDR1 MNHEY, CDR2 SMNVEV (reference sequence).

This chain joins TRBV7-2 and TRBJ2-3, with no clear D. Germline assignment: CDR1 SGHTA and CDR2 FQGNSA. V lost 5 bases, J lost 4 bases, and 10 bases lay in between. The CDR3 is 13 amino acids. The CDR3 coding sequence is TGTGCCAGCAGCAAATGGACGCCAGATACGCAGTATTTT. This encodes CASSKWTPDTQYF.

The CDR3: CASSFWDRASTDTQYF. CDR3 in DNA: TGTGCCAGCAGCTTTTGGGACAGGGCCAGCACAGATACGCAGTATTTT. The chain couples TRBV7-7 to TRBJ2-3; 9 nucleotides agree with TRBD1. After removal of 3 bases from V and 0 bases from J, the junction contained 4 bases not matched to a gene. Germline lookup yields CDR1 SSHAT and CDR2 FNYEAQ (reference sequence). The CDR3 sequence is 16 residues long.

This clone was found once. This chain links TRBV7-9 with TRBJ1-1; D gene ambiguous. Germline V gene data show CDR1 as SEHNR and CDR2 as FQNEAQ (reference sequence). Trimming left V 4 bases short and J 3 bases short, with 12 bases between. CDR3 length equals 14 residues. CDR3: CASSSGYSDTEAFF. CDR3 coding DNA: TGTGCCAGCAGCTCGGGGTACTCGGACACTGAAGCTTTCTTT.

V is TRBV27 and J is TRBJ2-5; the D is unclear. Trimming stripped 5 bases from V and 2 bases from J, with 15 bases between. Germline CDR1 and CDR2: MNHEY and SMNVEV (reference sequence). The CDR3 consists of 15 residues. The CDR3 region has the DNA TGTGCCAGCAGTACGACAAGGTCGTTTCAAGAGACCCAGTACTTC. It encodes CASSTTRSFQETQYF.

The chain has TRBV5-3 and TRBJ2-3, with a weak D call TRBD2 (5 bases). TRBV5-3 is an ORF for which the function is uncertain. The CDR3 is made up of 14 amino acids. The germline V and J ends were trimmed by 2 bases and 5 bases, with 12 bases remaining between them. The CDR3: CARSFLLAGDTQYF. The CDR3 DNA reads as TGTGCCAGAAGCTTCCTCCTAGCTGGAGATACGCAGTATTTT.

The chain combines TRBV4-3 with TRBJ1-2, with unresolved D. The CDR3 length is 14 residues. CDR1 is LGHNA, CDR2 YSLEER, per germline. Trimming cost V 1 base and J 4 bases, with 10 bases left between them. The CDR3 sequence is CASSQGPKGYGYTF. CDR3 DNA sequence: TGCGCCAGCAGCCAAGGACCCAAGGGCTATGGCTACACCTTC.